This T cell receptor beta chain was retrieved from a study of response to subunit inactivated influenza vaccine. On this clonotype itself: Its antigen is still unknown. A much larger clone is a single base away; this may be a read error.

Overall study findings and caveats: Few new T cells, the authors suggested, are recruited by each seasonal influenza vaccination.

The CDR3 length is 14 residues. TCRdb analysed the RT-PCR reads with MiXCR anew, one entry per CDR3 protein. The sample has about 500,000 distinct CDR3 sequences, 6% to 9% seen once. Sequenced here: PBMCs from blood, sampled around 25 months after vaccination. The chain employs TRBV12-3 or TRBV12-4 and TRBJ1-5, with TRBD1 matching 9 bases. The TCR originated in a man aged 45-69 years who received an inactivated influenza vaccine. CDR3 region: CACSLTGGGQPQHF. DNA of the CDR3: TGTGCCTGCAGTTTAACAGGGGGCGGTCAGCCCCAGCATTTT.